This TCR beta chain was observed in a study of CD8+CD57+ T cells in acquired aplastic anemia. This clonotype was recorded many times. Template material for TCR beta VDJ and CDR3 profiling consisted of genomic DNA. TCRdb reprocessed the reads with MiXCR, giving one entry per CDR3 protein. The sample lists 150,000 to 200,000 distinct CDR3 sequences; around 43% were seen once. The patients chosen for sequencing had shown expansion of CD8+CD57+ cells (detected by flow cytometry). The diagnosis in all patients was severe acquired aplastic anemia. Blood samples were obtained from patients who had received no prior therapy. The CDR3 length is 15 residues. The germline V gene has CDR1 SGHTA and CDR2 FQGNSA. V was cut by 4 bases and J by 2 bases, with 13 bases left in between.

This chain joins TRBV7-2 and TRBJ2-3; D is perhaps TRBD1 (6 bases). Sequenced material: sorted CD4+, CD8+, or CD8+CD57+ T cells (not recorded which) from PBMCs. The source of this sequence is a human donor with aplastic anemia. CDR3 sequence (DNA): TGTGCCAGCAGCTCTGGGGGCCGCCTCACAGATACGCAGTATTTT. Translation: CASSSGGRLTDTQYF.